These 21 T cell receptor beta chains share one sample of origin, sequenced in a study of T cell responses to AZD1222 COVID-19 vaccine. Measured with immunoSEQ multiplex PCR; TCRdb has only the in-frame clones, and not every one. Found here are about 130,000 clones, about 90% of them singletons; the top ten hold 1.9%. The sample here was peripheral blood, taken on day 0 of AZD1222 vaccination. All receptors come from an adult in good health.

The V call is TRBV6-5, the J call TRBJ2-1, with D maybe TRBD2 (5 bases). V shed 8 bases and J shed 5 bases, with 13 bases lying between them. The CDR3 consists of 13 residues. Germline V lookup: CDR1 MNHEY, CDR2 SVGAGI. In DNA, the CDR3 is TGTGCCAGCCACCCGGGGAATAACAATGAGCAGTTCTTC. Its translation: CASHPGNNNEQFF.

The chain's CDR3 is CASSPGTGTGVNQPQHF. The CDR3 DNA reads as TGTGCCAGCTCCCCCGGGACAGGGACAGGGGTCAATCAGCCCCAGCATTTT. This chain links TRBV18 with TRBJ1-5; 10 nucleotides align to TRBD1. CDR3 size: 17 residues. After removal of 6 bases from V and 3 bases from J, the junction contained 11 bases not matched to a gene. Germline assignment: CDR1 KGHSH and CDR2 LQKENI.

This chain connects TRBV10-3 to TRBJ1-2, with 7 bases lining up with TRBD1. Germline V lookup: CDR1 ENHRY, CDR2 SYGVKD. The V gene end was trimmed by 3 bases and the J gene end by 2 bases; junction bases not matched to a gene: 0. The CDR3 is made up of 13 amino acids. CDR3 amino acids: CAISEQGNYGYTF. Here the CDR3 DNA reads TGTGCCATCAGTGAACAGGGGAACTATGGCTACACCTTC.

The CDR3 protein is CASSEWGLNTEAFF. The DNA of the CDR3 is TGTGCCAGCAGTGAATGGGGCCTAAACACTGAAGCTTTCTTT. The chain joins TRBV25-1 to TRBJ1-1; weak D call: TRBD1 (5 bases). Germline-derived CDR1 and CDR2 are MGHDK and SYGVNS. This CDR3 comprises 14 residues. The V and J ends lost 1 base and 2 bases respectively, with 8 bases between them.

This chain joins TRBV27 and TRBJ1-1; TRBD1 might be the D (6 bases). The CDR3 contains 15 residues. Germline assignment: CDR1 MNHEY and CDR2 SMNVEV (reference sequence). V was trimmed by 2 bases and J by 4 bases, leaving 14 bases between them. The CDR3: CASSLGPRGSTEAFF. The CDR3 DNA reads TGTGCCAGCAGTTTAGGGCCCAGGGGATCCACTGAAGCTTTCTTT.

This chain connects TRBV30 to TRBJ1-2; D remains ambiguous. V lost 0 bases to trimming and J lost 7 bases, with 9 bases between them. Germline V CDR1 and CDR2: GTSNPN, SVGIG (reference sequence). The length of the CDR3 is 12 residues. This CDR3 is CAWSVRSLGYTF. CDR3 coding DNA: TGTGCCTGGAGTGTACGAAGCCTTGGCTACACCTTC.

J is TRBJ2-1 and V is TRBV5-4; no definite D call. V was pared by 4 bases and J by 4 bases, with 9 bases between. Germline CDR1 reads SGHNT; CDR2 reads YYREEE (reference sequence). The CDR3 covers 13 residues. CDR3 residues: CASSSPGYNEQFF. CDR3 nucleotides: TGTGCCAGCAGCAGTCCGGGTTACAATGAGCAGTTCTTC.

CDR3 protein: CASSLEGLLLGYTF. The CDR3 region has the DNA TGTGCCAGCAGCTTAGAGGGACTTCTGCTGGGCTACACCTTC. V and J are TRBV7-2 and TRBJ1-2; D perhaps matches TRBD1 (5 bases). Germline CDR1 reads SGHTA; CDR2 reads FQGNSA. The V end lost 1 base, the J end lost 8 bases, and 14 bases lay between the germline ends. CDR3 length: 14 amino acids.

The rearrangement joins TRBV27 to TRBJ1-3; D is perhaps TRBD1 (5 bases). The length of the CDR3 is 15 residues. With 0 bases removed from V and 0 bases from J, the gap between germline ends came to 6 bases. Germline CDR1 MNHEY, CDR2 SMNVEV (reference sequence). DNA for the CDR3: TGTGCCAGCAGTTTATCGGGGGGCTCTGGAAACACCATATATTTT. Its protein is CASSLSGGSGNTIYF.

J is TRBJ2-1 and V is TRBV2; 9 bases line up with TRBD1. V was pared by 4 bases and J by 6 bases, with 1 base of the junction left unmatched. The germline gives CDR1 SNHLY, CDR2 FYNNEI. This CDR3 region has 13 residues. The CDR3 nucleotides are TGTGCCAGCAGTGTGGGACAGGGCAATGAGCAGTTCTTC. It specifies CASSVGQGNEQFF.

The chain carries TRBV11-3 and TRBJ1-3; the D is unclear. The V gene lost 5 bases and the J gene lost 0 bases, with 23 bases spanning the gap. The CDR3 is 19 amino acids. Per the germline V gene, CDR1 is SGHNT and CDR2 is YENEEA. The CDR3 DNA is TGTGCCAGCAGCAGAGAAAGCGGAGGCGGAACCCTCTCTGGAAACACCATATATTTT. Amino acids: CASSRESGGGTLSGNTIYF.

The chain carries TRBV6-5 and TRBJ1-5, with D possibly TRBD1 on 6 matching bases. Germline lookup yields CDR1 MNHEY and CDR2 SVGAGI. Trimming took 5 bases from V and 7 from J, leaving 12 bases between them. The CDR3 totals 13 residues. The CDR3 sequence is CASSHPGAQPQHF. CDR3 in DNA: TGTGCCAGCAGTCATCCAGGGGCACAGCCCCAGCATTTT.

V is TRBV13 and J is TRBJ2-2; TRBD1 aligns across 7 bases. Losses at the gene ends were 5 bases for V and 3 bases for J; bases not matched to a gene: 6. Per the germline V gene, CDR1 is PRHDT and CDR2 is FYEKMQ (reference sequence). CDR3 length: 15 residues. CDR3 DNA: TGTGCCAGCAGCCCTCGGACAGGTTACACCGGGGAGCTGTTTTTT. Protein sequence: CASSPRTGYTGELFF.

The chain recombines TRBV28 with TRBJ2-5; D gene uncertain. CDR1 is MDHEN and CDR2 is SYDVKM in the germline V gene. V lost 4 bases to trimming and J lost 1 base, with 10 bases between them. The CDR3 sequence is 14 residues long. CDR3 bases: TGTGCCAGCAGTTCTCCGGCGCTCCAAGAGACCCAGTACTTC. Its translation: CASSSPALQETQYF.

This clone was recorded only once. The chain uses TRBV7-6 and TRBJ1-1; unclear D gene. Germline loops: CDR1 SGHVS, CDR2 FNYEAQ. The CDR3 has 14 amino acids. The V and J ends lost 1 base and 3 bases respectively, with 9 bases between them. Here the CDR3 DNA reads TGTGCCAGCAGCTTAGGCGAATTTCACACTGAAGCTTTCTTT. Translated, it gives CASSLGEFHTEAFF.

V and J are TRBV6-5 and TRBJ1-2, with D possibly TRBD1 on 6 matching bases. The V gene lost 0 bases and the J gene lost 1 base, with 9 bases spanning the gap. Per germline, CDR1 MNHEY and CDR2 SVGAGI. This CDR3 comprises 15 residues. This chain's CDR3 is CASSYSGGHNYGYTF. CDR3 nucleotides: TGTGCCAGCAGTTACTCGGGGGGGCATAACTATGGCTACACCTTC.

The chain carries TRBV6-6 and TRBJ1-3; D ambiguous. The CDR3 consists of 14 residues. V gave up 4 bases and J gave up 4 bases, with 11 bases separating them. CDR1 MNHNY and CDR2 SVGAGI come from the germline V gene (reference sequence). This CDR3 reads CASSFEAWGNTIYF. In nucleotides, the CDR3 is TGTGCCAGCAGTTTCGAAGCCTGGGGAAACACCATATATTTT.

V is TRBV28 and J is TRBJ2-2, with 8 bases that match TRBD1. Looked up from germline, CDR1 is MDHEN and CDR2 is SYDVKM. Trimming at V came to 3 bases and at J to 3 bases, leaving 12 bases not matched to a gene. This CDR3 has 18 amino acids. This chain's CDR3 is CASSFEALGQVYTGELFF. The CDR3 bases are TGTGCCAGCAGTTTTGAGGCTTTGGGACAGGTCTACACCGGGGAGCTGTTTTTT.

This chain uses TRBV29-1 with TRBJ1-2, with TRBD1 matching 8 bases. The CDR3 extends over 14 amino acids. J was trimmed by 6 bases and V by 4 bases; bases with no gene match: 10. Germline CDR1 reads SQVTM; CDR2 reads ANQGSEA. This CDR3 is CSVAAGTGINGYTF. The CDR3 coding sequence is TGCAGCGTTGCCGCGGGGACAGGAATCAATGGCTACACCTTC.

This clone showed up just once. The chain has TRBV27 and TRBJ2-7; the match to TRBD1 covers 7 bases. Germline V gene sequence: CDR1 MNHEY, CDR2 SMNVEV (reference sequence). V gave up 3 bases and J gave up 7 bases; unmatched junction bases: 6. This CDR3 comprises 13 residues. The CDR3 DNA follows: TGTGCCAGCAGTTTGAGCAGGGGGAGTGAGCAGTACTTC. Residues: CASSLSRGSEQYF.

The chain combines TRBV4-3 with TRBJ1-1; TRBD1 aligns across 10 bases. Germline CDR1 LGHNA, CDR2 YSLEER. The CDR3 runs 17 residues. After removal of 2 bases from V and 3 bases from J, the junction contained 9 bases not matched to a gene. The CDR3 DNA reads TGCGCCAGCAGCCAATATGGGTCCGGGACAGGGGACACTGAAGCTTTCTTT. Protein product: CASSQYGSGTGDTEAFF.